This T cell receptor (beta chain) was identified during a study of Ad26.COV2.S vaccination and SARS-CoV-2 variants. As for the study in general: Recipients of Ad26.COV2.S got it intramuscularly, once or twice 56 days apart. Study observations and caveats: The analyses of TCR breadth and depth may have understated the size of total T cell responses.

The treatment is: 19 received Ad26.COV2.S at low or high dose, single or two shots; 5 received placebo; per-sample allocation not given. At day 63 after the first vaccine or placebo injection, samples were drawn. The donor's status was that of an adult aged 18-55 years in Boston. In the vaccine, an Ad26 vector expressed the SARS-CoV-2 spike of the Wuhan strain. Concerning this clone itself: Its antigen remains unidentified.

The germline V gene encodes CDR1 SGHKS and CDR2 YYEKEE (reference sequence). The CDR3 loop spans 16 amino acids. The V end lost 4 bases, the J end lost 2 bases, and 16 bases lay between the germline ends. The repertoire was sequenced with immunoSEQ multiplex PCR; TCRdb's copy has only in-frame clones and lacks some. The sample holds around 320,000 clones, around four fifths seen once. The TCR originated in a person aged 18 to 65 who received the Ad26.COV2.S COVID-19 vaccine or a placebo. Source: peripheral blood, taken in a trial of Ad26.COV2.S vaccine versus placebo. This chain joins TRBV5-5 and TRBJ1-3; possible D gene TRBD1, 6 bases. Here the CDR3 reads CASSPNPGDTGNTIYF. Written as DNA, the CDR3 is TGTGCCAGCAGCCCCAATCCAGGGGACACTGGAAACACCATATATTTT.